These 11 T cell receptor beta chains were sequenced from one sample in a study of CD8+CD57+ T cells in acquired aplastic anemia (dated by TCRdb to 2017 to 2018). This sample was sequenced with an Illumina HiSeq 2000. Genomic DNA served as template for TCR beta VDJ combination and CDR3 sequence profiling. TCRdb ran its own pipeline on the public reads, namely fastp trimming at Q25 and MiXCR clone calling, and kept in-frame beta chains. Each entry is one CDR3 protein sequence, shown with its most common DNA and genes. Present in this sample are 120,000 or so distinct CDR3 sequences, about two fifths of which were seen just once. The top ten clonotypes cover over 2% of the sample. Expansion of CD8+CD57+ cells had been shown by flow cytometry in the patients chosen for sequencing. The sequencing input was sorted CD4+, CD8+, or CD8+CD57+ T cells (not recorded which) from PBMCs. Receptor source: a human donor with aplastic anemia.

This clonotype was detected a few times. A much larger clone is a single base away; this may be a read error. This chain uses TRBV4-1 with TRBJ1-2, with 8 bases fitting TRBD1. The germline V gene encodes CDR1 MGHRA and CDR2 YSYEKL. This CDR3 has 14 amino acids. CDR3 coding DNA: TGCGCCAGCAGCCCCCCCGACAGGGGCGGTGGCTTCACCTTC. This encodes CASSPPDRGGGFTF.

This clonotype was detected many times. V and J are TRBV24-1 and TRBJ2-7; 10 nucleotides line up with TRBD1. The CDR3 runs 17 residues. Germline CDR1 and CDR2: KGHDR and SFDVKD. J lost 2 bases, V lost 2 bases, and 8 bases had no gene match. As DNA, the CDR3 is TGTGCCACCAGTGATTCCTCCGGGACAGGGGAGCCCTACGAGCAGTACTTC. Its protein product is CATSDSSGTGEPYEQYF.

This sequence joins TRBV20-1 and TRBJ1-5, with D perhaps matching TRBD1 (6 bases). There are 17 residues in the CDR3. Germline lookup yields CDR1 DFQATT and CDR2 SNEGSKA (reference sequence). The germline V and J ends were trimmed by 8 bases and 3 bases, with 26 bases remaining between them. CDR3 bases: TGCAGTAACCAAACAACTGACAGGAACGGTGTCAATCAGCCCCAGCATTTT. Residues: CSNQTTDRNGVNQPQHF.

The gene calls are TRBV11-1 and TRBJ2-4; the D gene is possibly TRBD2 (7 bases). V was cut by 4 bases and J by 0 bases, with 22 bases left in between. The CDR3 consists of 19 residues. CDR1 and CDR2 from the germline V gene are SGHAT and FQDESV (reference sequence). The CDR3 here is CASSYWGGRSPLAKNIQYF. The DNA of the CDR3 is TGTGCCAGCAGCTATTGGGGGGGCCGCTCGCCCCTAGCCAAAAACATTCAGTACTTC.

This chain joins TRBV27 and TRBJ1-5, with D perhaps TRBD1 (5 bases). CDR3 size: 14 residues. Trimming stripped 1 base from V and 4 bases from J, with 8 bases between. Germline V gene data show CDR1 as MNHEY and CDR2 as SMNVEV (reference sequence). The CDR3 DNA is TGTGCCAGCAGTTTATGGGACGAGAATCAGCCCCAGCATTTT. Translated, it gives CASSLWDENQPQHF.

V usage is TRBV5-4 and J usage is TRBJ2-7, with 8 bases that match TRBD2. CDR1 is SGHNT and CDR2 is YYREEE in the germline V gene (reference sequence). V trimming: 4 bases; J trimming: 7 bases; junction bases outside the gene matches: 10. The CDR3 contains 14 residues. The CDR3 loop is CASSPREGREEQYF. DNA for the CDR3: TGTGCCAGCAGCCCCCGGGAGGGCCGGGAGGAGCAGTACTTC.

This chain connects TRBV10-1 to TRBJ2-7; perhaps TRBD2 as D (6 bases). This CDR3 comprises 14 residues. CDR1 is WNHNN, CDR2 SYGVQD, per germline (reference sequence). The V end lost 5 bases, the J end lost 3 bases, and 14 bases lay between the germline ends. The CDR3 DNA sequence: TGCGCCAGCAGTTATGGCGGGGAAAACTACGAGCAGTACTTC. It is translated as CASSYGGENYEQYF.

This sequence joins TRBV7-3 and TRBJ2-3, with 9 bases identical to TRBD2. With V trimmed by 2 bases and J by 5 bases, 11 bases remained unmatched. The CDR3 runs 17 residues. CDR1 and CDR2 (germline): SGHTA, FQGTGA. The CDR3 loop is CASSLQGGGGAVDTQYF. The DNA of the CDR3 is TGTGCCAGCAGCTTACAGGGCGGCGGGGGGGCCGTAGATACGCAGTATTTT. Full variable domain (rest looked up from reference TRBV7-3 and TRBJ2-3): GAGVSQTPSNKVTEKGKYVELRCDPISGHTALYWYRQSLGQGPEFLIYFQGTGAADDSGLPNDRFFAVRPEGSVSTLKIQRTERGDSAVYLCASSLQGGGGAVDTQYFGPGTRLTVL.

This clonotype was detected once. This rearrangement joins TRBV20-1 to TRBJ2-7; D is unresolved. CDR1 is DFQATT and CDR2 is SNEGSKA in the germline V gene (reference sequence). This CDR3 is 13 amino acids long. V was trimmed by 3 bases and J by 3 bases, leaving 12 bases between them. The CDR3 sequence: CSASRYDGYEQYF. CDR3 coding DNA: TGCAGTGCTAGTCGATACGACGGCTACGAGCAGTACTTC.

The chain couples TRBV5-4 to TRBJ1-5, with D possibly matching TRBD1 (6 bases). Trimming took off 3 bases at V and 1 base at J, with 17 bases between the two ends. This CDR3 region has 17 residues. Looked up from germline, CDR1 is SGHNT and CDR2 is YYREEE (reference sequence). CDR3 sequence reads: CASSSKGGGKSNQPQHF. CDR3 in DNA: TGTGCCAGCAGCTCCAAAGGGGGGGGCAAAAGCAATCAGCCCCAGCATTTT.

This clonotype was picked up a small number of times. The V and J genes are TRBV6-5 and TRBJ2-6, with D uncertain. The CDR3 has 15 residues. Between the trimmed V and J ends, which lost 4 bases and 3 bases, there was a span of 10 bases. Germline CDR1 reads MNHEY; CDR2 reads SVGAGI. The CDR3, as DNA: TGTGCCAGCAGTTCCCCCACCATTGGGGCCAACGTCCTGACTTTC. Translation gives CASSSPTIGANVLTF.